The 11 T cell receptor beta chains in this list originate from one sample, sequenced in a study of blood T cell repertoires in COVID-19. Produced via immunoSEQ multiplex PCR; TCRdb's table is partial and in-frame only. The sample carries under 250,000 clones, roughly 85% recorded once. Sequencing was done on a sample of peripheral blood. The receptors were sampled from a woman between 18 and 29 years old with acute or convalescent COVID-19.

J is TRBJ2-2 and V is TRBV19; the match to TRBD2 covers 7 bases. CDR3 length: 15 residues. Germline values: CDR1 LNHDA, CDR2 SQIVND (reference sequence). With V trimmed by 3 bases and J by 4 bases, 5 bases remained unmatched. CDR3 in amino acids: CASSMAGVLTGELFF. In nucleotides, the CDR3 is TGTGCCAGTAGTATGGCGGGGGTGCTCACCGGGGAGCTGTTTTTT.

The V gene is TRBV5-1, the J gene TRBJ1-4, with no clear D. CDR1 SGHRS and CDR2 YFSETQ come from the germline V gene. Trimming took 0 bases from V and 5 from J, leaving 5 bases between them. The CDR3 has 13 amino acids. The CDR3 nucleotides are TGCGCCAGCAGCTTGGACGCGAATGAAAAACTGTTTTTT. As protein: CASSLDANEKLFF.

The rearrangement uses TRBV12-1 and TRBJ2-5; the table gives TRBD2 as D, unverified against the DNA. TRBV12-1 is an annotated pseudogene. The CDR3 consists of 17 residues. The DNA of the CDR3 is TGTGCCAGCAGCTTTGAGGGACCGGGACTAGTTCAAGAGACCCAGTACTTC. Residues: CASSFEGPGLVQETQYF.

This chain uses TRBV6-5 with TRBJ2-5, with 9 bases identical to TRBD2. The germline gives CDR1 MNHEY, CDR2 SVGAGI. The CDR3 runs 15 residues. V was pared by 4 bases and J by 5 bases, with 8 bases of the junction left unmatched. The CDR3: CASSFGTSHAETQYF. The CDR3 DNA reads TGTGCCAGCAGTTTCGGGACTAGCCACGCGGAGACCCAGTACTTC.

The gene calls are TRBV5-1 and TRBJ2-2; D unclear. Trimming took 0 bases from V and 1 from J, leaving 10 bases between them. The V gene's germline CDR1 is SGHRS and CDR2 YFSETQ. CDR3 length equals 16 residues. For the CDR3, the DNA is TGCGCCAGCAGCTTGGTTTTGTACAGGAACACCGGGGAGCTGTTTTTT. Amino acid sequence: CASSLVLYRNTGELFF. The variable domain in full, completed from reference TRBV5-1 and TRBJ2-2, reads KAGVTQTPRYLIKTRGQQVTLSCSPISGHRSVSWYQQTPGQGLQFLFEYFSETQRNKGNFPGRFSGRQFSNSRSEMNVSTLELGDSALYLCASSLVLYRNTGELFFGEGSRLTVL.

V gene TRBV18 combines with J gene TRBJ1-1; no clear D gene. The CDR3 runs 12 residues. V dropped 2 bases and J dropped 8 bases, with 9 bases sitting between them. Germline V CDR1 and CDR2: KGHSH, LQKENI. CDR3 in DNA: TGTGCCAGCTCACCATCATCCCGGGAAGCTTTCTTT. It encodes CASSPSSREAFF.

V is TRBV5-1 and J is TRBJ1-2; 7 positions agree with TRBD1. CDR1 and CDR2 (germline): SGHRS, YFSETQ. V lost 1 base and J lost 5; bases outside the gene matches: 2. CDR3 length: 13 residues. The CDR3 DNA reads TGCGCCAGCAGCTTGCCAGGGGGTTATGGCTACACCTTC. Protein: CASSLPGGYGYTF.

Regarding this clone: Other nucleotide sequences from this sample produce the same CDR3. The chain carries TRBV10-2 and TRBJ1-1; 9 bases fit TRBD1. Trimming removed 2 bases from V and 3 bases from J; junction bases left unmatched: 4. CDR1 is WSHSY, CDR2 SAAADI, per germline. The CDR3 has 15 amino acids. In DNA, the CDR3 is TGCGCCAGCAGTGAGACAGGGGGCCAGGACACTGAAGCTTTCTTT. Translating it yields CASSETGGQDTEAFF.

CDR3 bases: TGTGCCAGCAGTTACGGGACAGCAACTAATGAAAAACTGTTTTTT. Its protein product is CASSYGTATNEKLFF. The chain has TRBV6-5 and TRBJ1-4; 7 bases map to TRBD1. After removal of 2 bases from V and 0 bases from J, the junction contained 0 bases not matched to a gene. The CDR3 covers 15 residues. The germline gives CDR1 MNHEY, CDR2 SVGAGI.

The chain combines TRBV18 with TRBJ1-1, with TRBD1 matching 7 bases. This CDR3 is 16 amino acids long. Germline trimming cut 1 base from V and 1 base from J; bases unmatched to any gene: 6. From germline, CDR1 is KGHSH and CDR2 LQKENI. DNA of the CDR3: TGTGCCAGCTCACCACATGACAGGGTTACGAACACTGAAGCTTTCTTT. Residues: CASSPHDRVTNTEAFF.

The chain recombines TRBV6-6 with TRBJ2-2; the match to TRBD2 covers 8 bases. The ends lost 4 bases at V and 4 bases at J; junction bases unmatched: 5. Germline assignment: CDR1 MNHNY and CDR2 SVGAGI (reference sequence). The CDR3 runs to 15 residues. CDR3 bases: TGTGCCAGCAGTTCCAATAGCGGGACCACCGGGGAGCTGTTTTTT. It is translated as CASSSNSGTTGELFF.